This T cell receptor beta chain was retrieved from a study of T cell repertoires in cytomegalovirus infection. Each CDR3 protein gets one entry after TCRdb re-called the reads with MiXCR. The sample yields approximately 400,000 distinct CDR3 sequences, approximately 30% seen once. Germline CDR1 reads SGHVS; CDR2 reads FNYEAQ. The CDR3 length is 17 residues. V trimming: 5 bases; J trimming: 7 bases; junction bases outside the gene matches: 14. This clonotype was found many times. Sequenced input: PBMCs. This sequence joins TRBV7-6 and TRBJ1-4, with TRBD1 matching 9 bases. This TCR was recovered from a human donor in good health (CMV status not recorded). Some clones in this sample may be carry-over from other donors' samples. The DNA for the CDR3 is TGTGCCAGCAGCCGAGCCGGGACAGGGAGGGTTGGTGAAAAACTGTTTTTT. Its protein is CASSRAGTGRVGEKLFF.